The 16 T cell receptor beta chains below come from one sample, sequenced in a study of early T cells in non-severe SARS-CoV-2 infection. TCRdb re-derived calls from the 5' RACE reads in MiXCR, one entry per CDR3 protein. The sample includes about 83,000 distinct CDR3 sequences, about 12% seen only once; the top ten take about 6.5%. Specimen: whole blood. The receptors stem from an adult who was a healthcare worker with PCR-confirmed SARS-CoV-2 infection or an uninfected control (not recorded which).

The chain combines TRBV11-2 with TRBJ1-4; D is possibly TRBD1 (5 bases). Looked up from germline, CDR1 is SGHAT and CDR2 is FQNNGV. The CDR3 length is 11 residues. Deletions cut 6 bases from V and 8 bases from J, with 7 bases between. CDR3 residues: CASSGDEKLFF. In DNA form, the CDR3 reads TGTGCCAGCAGTGGGGACGAAAAACTGTTTTTT.

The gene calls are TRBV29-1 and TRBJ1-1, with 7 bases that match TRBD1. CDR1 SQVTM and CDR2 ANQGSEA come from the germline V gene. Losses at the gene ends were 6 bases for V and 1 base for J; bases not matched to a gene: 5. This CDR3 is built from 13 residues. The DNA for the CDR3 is TGCAGCGTATCGGGACAGAAGAACACTGAAGCTTTCTTT. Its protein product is CSVSGQKNTEAFF.

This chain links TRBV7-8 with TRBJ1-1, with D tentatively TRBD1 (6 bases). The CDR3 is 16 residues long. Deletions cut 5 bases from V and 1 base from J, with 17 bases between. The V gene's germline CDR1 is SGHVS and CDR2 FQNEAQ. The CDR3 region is CASSPQPGHSNTEAFF. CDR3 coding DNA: TGTGCCAGCAGCCCCCAACCGGGACACTCGAACACTGAAGCTTTCTTT.

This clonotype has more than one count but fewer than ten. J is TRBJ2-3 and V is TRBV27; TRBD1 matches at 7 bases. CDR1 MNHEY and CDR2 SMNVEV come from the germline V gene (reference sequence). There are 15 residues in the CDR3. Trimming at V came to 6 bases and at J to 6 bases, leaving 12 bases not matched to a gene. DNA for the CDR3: TGTGCCAGCAGGCGTACAGGGGAAGTAGGGGATACGCAGTATTTT. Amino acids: CASRRTGEVGDTQYF.

CDR3 in DNA: TGCGCCAGCAGCTTGGGGACCGCAGAATCCTACGAGCAGTACTTC. Translating gives CASSLGTAESYEQYF. The V gene is TRBV5-1, the J gene TRBJ2-7; D unresolved. This CDR3 has 15 amino acids. V lost 0 bases to trimming and J lost 1 base, with 11 bases between them. Germline V lookup: CDR1 SGHRS, CDR2 YFSETQ.

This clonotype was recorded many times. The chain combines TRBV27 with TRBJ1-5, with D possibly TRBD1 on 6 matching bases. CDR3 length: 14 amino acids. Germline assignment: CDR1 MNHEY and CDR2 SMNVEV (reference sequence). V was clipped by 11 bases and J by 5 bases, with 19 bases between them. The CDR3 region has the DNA TGTGCCGGGCCGTGGCTAGCAGGGGATCAGCCCCAGCATTTT. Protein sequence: CAGPWLAGDQPQHF.

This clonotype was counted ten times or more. In DNA, the CDR3 is TGTGCCACCCTTGGACAGGGAATACAAGAGACCCAGTACTTC. It is translated as CATLGQGIQETQYF. The rearrangement joins TRBV10-3 to TRBJ2-5; 8 bases line up with TRBD1. This CDR3 has 14 residues. Germline V gene sequence: CDR1 ENHRY, CDR2 SYGVKD. V dropped 10 bases and J dropped 2; count of bases not matched to a gene: 9.

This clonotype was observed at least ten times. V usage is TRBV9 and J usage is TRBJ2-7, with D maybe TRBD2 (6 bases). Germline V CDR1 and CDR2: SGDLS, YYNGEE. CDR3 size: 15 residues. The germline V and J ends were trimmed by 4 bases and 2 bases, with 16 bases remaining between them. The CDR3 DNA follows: TGTGCCAGCAGCCCCCCAAGAGGGACTGCCTACGAGCAGTACTTC. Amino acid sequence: CASSPPRGTAYEQYF.

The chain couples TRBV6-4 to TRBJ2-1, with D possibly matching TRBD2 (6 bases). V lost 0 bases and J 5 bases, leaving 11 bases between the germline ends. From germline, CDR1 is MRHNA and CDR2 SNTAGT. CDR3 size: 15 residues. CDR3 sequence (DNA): TGTGCCAGCAGTGACTCAGGGCGGAGGGACAATGAGCAGTTCTTC. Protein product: CASSDSGRRDNEQFF.

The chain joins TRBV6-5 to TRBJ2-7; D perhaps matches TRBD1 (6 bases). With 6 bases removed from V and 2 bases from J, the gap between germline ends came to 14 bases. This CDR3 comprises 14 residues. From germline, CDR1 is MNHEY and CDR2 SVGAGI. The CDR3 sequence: CASRPPRGTYEQYF. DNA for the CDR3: TGTGCCAGCAGGCCTCCGAGGGGGACCTACGAGCAGTACTTC.

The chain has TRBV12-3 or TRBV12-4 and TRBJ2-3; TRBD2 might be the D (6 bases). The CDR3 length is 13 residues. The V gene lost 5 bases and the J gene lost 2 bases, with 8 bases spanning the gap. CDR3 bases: TGTGCCAGCAGTGGGGGGTACACAGATACGCAGTATTTT. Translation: CASSGGYTDTQYF.

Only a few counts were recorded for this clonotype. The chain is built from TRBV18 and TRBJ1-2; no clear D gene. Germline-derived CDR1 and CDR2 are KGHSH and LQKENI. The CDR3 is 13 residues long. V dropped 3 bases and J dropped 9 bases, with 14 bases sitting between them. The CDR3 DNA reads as TGTGCCAGCTCACCCTTGGACCAGGAGCGCTACACCTTC. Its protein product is CASSPLDQERYTF. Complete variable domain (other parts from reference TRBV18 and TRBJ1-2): NAGVMQNPRHLVRRRGQEARLRCSPMKGHSHVYWYRQLPEEGLKFMVYLQKENIIDESGMPKERFSAEFPKEGPSILRIQQVVRGDSAAYFCASSPLDQERYTFGSGTRLTVV.

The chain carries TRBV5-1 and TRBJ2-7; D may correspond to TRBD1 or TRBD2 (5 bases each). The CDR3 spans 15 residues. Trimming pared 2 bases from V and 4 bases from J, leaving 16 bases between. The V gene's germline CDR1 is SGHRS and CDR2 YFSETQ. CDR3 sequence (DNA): TGCGCCAGCAGCTTATCGCCCGGGGCATTGTACGAGCAGTACTTC. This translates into CASSLSPGALYEQYF.

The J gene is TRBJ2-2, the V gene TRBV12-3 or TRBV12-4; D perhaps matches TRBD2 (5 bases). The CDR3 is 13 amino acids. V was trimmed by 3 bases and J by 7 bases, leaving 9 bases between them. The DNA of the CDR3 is TGTGCCAGCAGTTTGCAAGGAGGCGGGGAGCTGTTTTTT. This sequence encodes CASSLQGGGELFF.

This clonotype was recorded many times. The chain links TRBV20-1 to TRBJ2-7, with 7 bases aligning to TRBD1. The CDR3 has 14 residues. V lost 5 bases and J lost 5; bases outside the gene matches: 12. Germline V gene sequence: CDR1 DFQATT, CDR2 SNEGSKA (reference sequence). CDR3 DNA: TGCAGTGCTCGAAGACCTGACAGGGCTCACGAGCAGTACTTC. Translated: CSARRPDRAHEQYF.

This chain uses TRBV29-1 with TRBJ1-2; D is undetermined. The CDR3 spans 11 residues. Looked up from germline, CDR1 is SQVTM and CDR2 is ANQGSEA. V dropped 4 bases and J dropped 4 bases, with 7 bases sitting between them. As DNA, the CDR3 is TGCAGCGTTGTGGGGAGCTATGGCTACACCTTC. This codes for CSVVGSYGYTF.